This T cell receptor beta chain was documented in a study of blood T cells in healthy people across ages. A second about 7 to 11 cycle PCR used barcoded and J-beta primers. Tags on each cDNA molecule came from a template-switch adaptor with 12 random nucleotides. TCRdb re-analysed the 5' RACE reads in MiXCR, keeping a single row per CDR3 protein. The sample comprises roughly 1.9 million distinct CDR3 sequences, roughly 43% of which are singletons, and roughly 24% rests with the top ten. The specimen was blood. The clonotype comes from a human donor in good health.

The CDR3 DNA reads TGCAGTGCTAGCTCTCTAGCGGGGGCAAGAAGCATTCAGTACTTC. Translation gives CSASSLAGARSIQYF. The gene calls are TRBV20-1 and TRBJ2-4; TRBD2 aligns across 10 bases. V gave up 3 bases and J gave up 9 bases; unmatched junction bases: 11. In germline, CDR1 is DFQATT, CDR2 SNEGSKA (reference sequence). The length of the CDR3 is 15 residues.